This TCR beta chain was recorded in a study of human T cells and chemical hapten exposure. Background on the study: Patients, mostly women, had alopecia areata, alopecia totalis or alopecia universalis.

Time point: patch test 1, 2 weeks after DPC sensitization. The treatment was: therapeutic diphenylcyclopropenone sensitization with weekly scalp DPC. From the RACE reads, TCRdb called clonotypes with MiXCR, one entry per CDR3 protein. Of about 81,000 distinct CDR3 sequences in the sample, 7% to 8% were seen once. This CDR3 region has 13 residues. Germline V gene sequence: CDR1 SEHNR, CDR2 FQNEAQ (reference sequence). This clonotype has at least ten counts. This chain connects TRBV7-9 to TRBJ2-7, with D maybe TRBD1 (5 bases). This TCR came from a woman aged 25 to 39 with alopecia areata. Some clones in this sample may be carry-over from other donors' samples. The starting material was whole blood, obtained in connection with sensitization to the hapten diphenylcyclopropenone (DPC). CDR3 region: CAEQGLTGYEQYF. The CDR3 bases are TGTGCGGAGCAGGGCCTGACTGGCTACGAGCAGTACTTC.